This T cell receptor (beta chain) was identified during a study of control samples from healthy donors and cancer patients. The ends were cut back, 6 bases at V and 6 bases at J, with 12 bases in the middle. CDR1 MNHEY and CDR2 SVGAGI come from the germline V gene. This CDR3 contains 13 residues. Clones were read by immunoSEQ multiplex PCR, and TCRdb kept only the in-frame ones, dropping some. The sample consists of 100,000 to 150,000 clones, 80% to 95% of them appearing once. The origin of this receptor is a woman between 50 and 59 years old in good health. The V call is TRBV6-5, the J call TRBJ1-5, with D hard to call. The sample taken for sequencing was blood. CDR3 region: CASRPPNGQPQHF. DNA of the CDR3: TGTGCCAGCAGGCCTCCCAATGGTCAGCCCCAGCATTTT.